What follows are 16 T cell receptor beta chains derived from one specimen sequenced in a study of glioma-infiltrating T cells after dendritic cell vaccination. The time point denotes: after dendritic cell vaccination, including at tumor progression/relapse. TCRdb's copy holds only in-frame clones and misses some; the assay was immunoSEQ multiplex PCR. The sample lists about 87,000 clones, roughly 80% occurring once. Sequenced here: blood, sampled after dendritic cell vaccination. These receptors were taken from a human donor with glioblastoma.

The rearrangement links TRBV7-9 to TRBJ1-2; 7 bases match TRBD1. The CDR3 has 13 residues. CDR1 and CDR2 (germline): SEHNR, FQNEAQ (reference sequence). The J segment lost 10 bases and the V segment lost 3 bases, leaving 8 bases of the junction unmatched. CDR3 sequence reads: CASSFGTGDDYTF. The CDR3, as DNA: TGTGCCAGCAGCTTCGGTACAGGGGATGACTACACCTTC.

The chain uses TRBV7-9 and TRBJ2-7, with 7 bases that match TRBD1. This CDR3 comprises 13 residues. CDR1 is SEHNR and CDR2 is FQNEAQ in the germline V gene (reference sequence). Trimming removed 5 bases from V and 4 bases from J; junction bases left unmatched: 5. The CDR3 DNA sequence: TGTGCCAGCAGCCGACGACAGGGTTACGAGCAGTACTTC. It translates to CASSRRQGYEQYF. The full variable domain, with the rest looked up from reference TRBV7-9 and TRBJ2-7, is DTGVSQNPRHKITKRGQNVTFRCDPISEHNRLYWYRQTLGQGPEFLTYFQNEAQLEKSRLLSDRFSAERPKGSFSTLEIQRTEQGDSAMYLCASSRRQGYEQYFGPGTRLTVT.

This chain joins TRBV5-1 and TRBJ1-3; 8 nucleotides line up with TRBD1. Germline values: CDR1 SGHRS, CDR2 YFSETQ. V shed 2 bases, J shed 3 bases, and the junction held 7 bases outside the gene matches. This CDR3 comprises 16 residues. The CDR3 region is CASSFGQGAGGNTIYF. CDR3 coding DNA: TGCGCCAGCAGCTTTGGGCAGGGGGCCGGTGGAAACACCATATATTTT. Based on the CDR3 plus reference TRBV5-1 and TRBJ1-3, the full variable domain is KAGVTQTPRYLIKTRGQQVTLSCSPISGHRSVSWYQQTPGQGLQFLFEYFSETQRNKGNFPGRFSGRQFSNSRSEMNVSTLELGDSALYLCASSFGQGAGGNTIYFGEGSWLTVV.

The chain employs TRBV19 and TRBJ1-4; D remains unclear. The CDR3 has 15 amino acids. Trimming shortened V by 3 bases and J by 2 bases, and 10 bases separated the two germline ends. CDR1 LNHDA and CDR2 SQIVND come from the germline V gene (reference sequence). The CDR3 sequence is CASSMLQLTNEKLFF. The CDR3 coding sequence is TGTGCCAGTAGTATGCTCCAGTTGACTAATGAAAAACTGTTTTTT.

The V gene is TRBV2, the J gene TRBJ2-1; 7 nucleotides line up with TRBD1. V shed 6 bases, J shed 5 bases, and the junction held 4 bases outside the gene matches. Germline assignment: CDR1 SNHLY and CDR2 FYNNEI. This CDR3 contains 13 residues. CDR3 region: CASRSGQDNEQFF. CDR3 coding DNA: TGTGCCAGCAGATCAGGACAGGACAATGAGCAGTTCTTC.

The count of this clone is one. The rearrangement uses TRBV19 and TRBJ2-5; weak D call: TRBD2 (6 bases). Germline CDR1 reads LNHDA; CDR2 reads SQIVND (reference sequence). The V and J ends lost 6 bases and 4 bases respectively, with 15 bases between them. The CDR3 totals 14 residues. As DNA, the CDR3 is TGTGCCAGTAGGAGGAGGGCAGGCGTAGAGACCCAGTACTTC. It yields the protein CASRRRAGVETQYF.

J is TRBJ1-4 and V is TRBV4-1; 9 positions match TRBD1. The ends lost 4 bases at V and 7 bases at J; junction bases unmatched: 4. The CDR3 runs to 14 residues. Looked up from germline, CDR1 is MGHRA and CDR2 is YSYEKL. CDR3 in amino acids: CASSPGTGPEKLFF. The CDR3, as DNA: TGCGCCAGCAGCCCCGGGACAGGGCCTGAAAAACTGTTTTTT.

The rearrangement links TRBV2 to TRBJ2-5, with 7 bases fitting TRBD1. The trim removed 6 bases at V and 3 bases at J, leaving 10 bases unmatched. The germline CDR1 and CDR2 sequences are SNHLY and FYNNEI. The CDR3 spans 15 residues. The CDR3 DNA reads as TGTGCCAGCAGGGATACCGGGACAGCCGAAGAGACCCAGTACTTC. This encodes CASRDTGTAEETQYF.

The chain couples TRBV6-5 to TRBJ1-1; D call uncertain. V lost 6 bases to trimming and J lost 1 base, with 12 bases between them. Germline CDR1 and CDR2: MNHEY and SVGAGI. The length of the CDR3 is 14 residues. The CDR3 here is CASRPPGRNTEAFF. CDR3 coding DNA: TGTGCCAGCAGGCCCCCGGGTAGGAACACTGAAGCTTTCTTT.

J is TRBJ1-1 and V is TRBV2, with D unresolved. The germline V gene has CDR1 SNHLY and CDR2 FYNNEI. V was shortened by 6 bases and J by 1 base, with 15 bases between the two germline ends. CDR3 length: 15 residues. The CDR3 nucleotides are TGTGCCAGCAGCCCGACAACCACACCGAACACTGAAGCTTTCTTT. It encodes CASSPTTTPNTEAFF.

This clone occurred a few times. The chain links TRBV27 to TRBJ2-7; D is possibly TRBD2 (5 bases). V gave up 0 bases and J gave up 7 bases, with 10 bases separating them. Germline V gene lookup returns CDR1 MNHEY and CDR2 SMNVEV (reference sequence). The CDR3 contains 13 residues. CDR3 coding DNA: TGTGCCAGCAGTTTATCCGCCGGGGTTGAGCAGTACTTC. This translates into CASSLSAGVEQYF.

The rearrangement uses TRBV9 and TRBJ1-2; D remains ambiguous. Germline lookup yields CDR1 SGDLS and CDR2 YYNGEE. Trimming cost V 0 bases and J 4 bases, with 16 bases left between them. CDR3 size: 16 residues. The CDR3 sequence: CASSVGAAPNFYGYTF. The CDR3 DNA is TGTGCCAGCAGCGTAGGGGCAGCACCCAACTTCTATGGCTACACCTTC.

V is TRBV5-1 and J is TRBJ2-1; D not resolved. V was pared by 2 bases and J by 5 bases, with 14 bases between. There are 15 residues in the CDR3. From germline, CDR1 is SGHRS and CDR2 YFSETQ. This CDR3 is CASSLGNLVDNEQFF. The DNA for the CDR3 is TGCGCCAGCAGCTTAGGAAACCTAGTTGACAATGAGCAGTTCTTC.

This clone came up once. The V call is TRBV19, the J call TRBJ1-5, with a weak D call TRBD1 (5 bases). CDR1 LNHDA and CDR2 SQIVND come from the germline V gene (reference sequence). V dropped 1 base and J dropped 11 bases, with 15 bases sitting between them. This CDR3 has 14 residues. In DNA form, the CDR3 reads TGTGCCAGTAGTATAGGCGGTGCTGGAGGGGCCCAGCATTTT. Its protein is CASSIGGAGGAQHF.

The chain couples TRBV9 to TRBJ2-2, with 11 bases fitting TRBD2. The CDR3 is 18 residues long. V shed 0 bases and J 7 bases; nucleotides not matched to a gene: 11. Per the germline V gene, CDR1 is SGDLS and CDR2 is YYNGEE. In DNA form, the CDR3 reads TGTGCCAGCAGCGTAGATCCGGGACTAGCGGCTGTTAGCGGGGAGCTGTTTTTT. Translation gives CASSVDPGLAAVSGELFF.

V gene TRBV7-3 combines with J gene TRBJ2-2, with D maybe TRBD1 (6 bases). The V end lost 2 bases, the J end lost 5 bases, and 9 bases lay between the germline ends. Per the germline V gene, CDR1 is SGHTA and CDR2 is FQGTGA. The CDR3 runs 14 residues. The CDR3 DNA follows: TGTGCCAGCAGCTTATCGCAGGGGACCGGGGAGCTGTTTTTT. As protein: CASSLSQGTGELFF.